Here is one T cell receptor (beta chain) with its context. The data stem from a study of OX40 agonist ivuxolimab in advanced cancers. Study-wide background: Dose-escalation cases comprised hepatocellular carcinoma, melanoma, renal cell or head and neck cancer.

After removal of 5 bases from V and 1 base from J, the junction contained 17 bases not matched to a gene. CDR1 and CDR2 (germline): SGHTA, FQGNSA. CDR3 size: 19 residues. TCRdb's copy holds only in-frame clones and misses some; the assay was immunoSEQ multiplex PCR. The sample lists 15,000 or so clones; about 90% were seen once. The sequence was collected from an adult with an advanced solid tumor such as melanoma, head and neck, liver or kidney cancer. Sequences were derived from CD4+ or CD8+ T cells sorted from blood, sampled in a trial of the OX40 agonist ivuxolimab. The V and J genes are TRBV7-2 and TRBJ1-1; 9 bases are shared with TRBD1. The CDR3: CASSTRGFQQGAPNTEAFF. CDR3 sequence (DNA): TGTGCCAGCAGCACCAGAGGGTTTCAACAGGGGGCCCCGAACACTGAAGCTTTCTTT.